Below, 5 T cell receptor beta chains from the same sample are listed, as sequenced in a study of T-cell reconstitution after alpha-beta-depleted transplantation in children (dated by TCRdb to the mid-2010s). Preparation of the library involved PCR. The sequencer was an Illumina HiSeq 2500. TCR library preparation used molecular barcoding, with unique molecular identifiers applied to normalize quantification of the TCRbeta repertoire. In TCRdb, the public reads were trimmed at Q25 with fastp and aligned with MiXCR, with productive beta chains retained. Identical CDR3 proteins give one entry, which carries the most common genes and DNA. Counted in this sample were hundreds of thousands of distinct CDR3 sequences; approximately 12% of them appeared once. About 2.4% of the sample belongs to the ten largest clones. The material was PBMCs from the stem cell graft donor, obtained from the stem cell graft. Receptors originate from a human donor who donated a stem cell graft to a child with acute lymphoblastic leukemia.

This clonotype was observed at least ten times. The V call is TRBV7-2, the J call TRBJ1-5, with D unclear. V lost 1 base and J 9 bases, leaving 4 bases between the germline ends. The CDR3 has 11 residues. From germline, CDR1 is SGHTA and CDR2 FQGNSA. CDR3 loop: CASSLGGPQHF. In nucleotides, the CDR3 is TGTGCCAGCAGCTTAGGAGGGCCCCAGCATTTT.

This clonotype has ten or more counts. The chain joins TRBV12-3 or TRBV12-4 to TRBJ2-1; weak D call: TRBD2 (5 bases). This CDR3 spans 14 amino acids. Trimming stripped 3 bases from V and 10 bases from J, with 16 bases between. CDR3 sequence (DNA): TGTGCCAGCAGTTTGGGCGGGTTGCTCGGGGAGCAGTTCTTC. Translating it yields CASSLGGLLGEQFF.

This chain connects TRBV20-1 to TRBJ1-1; 7 bases are shared with TRBD1. Losses at the gene ends were 5 bases for V and 8 bases for J; bases not matched to a gene: 5. CDR1 and CDR2 (germline): DFQATT, SNEGSKA (reference sequence). The CDR3 contains 11 residues. In DNA, the CDR3 is TGCAGTGCTTTCTCGGGACAGGAAGCTTTCTTT. Amino acids: CSAFSGQEAFF.

This clonotype was observed at least ten times. The gene calls are TRBV6-2 or TRBV6-3 and TRBJ2-2, with D perhaps matching TRBD1 (5 bases). Trimming removed 3 bases at V and 1 base at J, with 9 bases between. The length of the CDR3 is 15 residues. Germline CDR1 and CDR2: MNHEY and SVGEGT. CDR3 in DNA: TGTGCCAGCAGTTATGGGGCACTGAACACCGGGGAGCTGTTTTTT. This translates into CASSYGALNTGELFF.

This clonotype was detected many times. The chain joins TRBV28 to TRBJ2-7; D is possibly TRBD2 (5 bases). V was cut by 4 bases and J by 3 bases, with 13 bases left in between. Per germline, CDR1 MDHEN and CDR2 SYDVKM. This CDR3 spans 14 amino acids. CDR3 sequence reads: CASSYTGIGYEQYF. The CDR3, as DNA: TGTGCCAGCAGTTACACGGGAATCGGCTACGAGCAGTACTTC.